This T cell receptor beta chain was captured in a study of shared clonotypes between healthy human individuals. Sorted-subset replicate PCRs used 200 ng of genomic DNA. This amount corresponded to about 29,000 T cell genomes. Clones were read by immunoSEQ multiplex PCR, and TCRdb kept only the in-frame ones, dropping some. Of approximately 2,000,000 clones listed, just over 90% are singletons. Germline V gene lookup returns CDR1 MDHEN and CDR2 SYDVKM. The CDR3 runs to 16 residues. Between the trimmed V and J ends, which lost 5 bases and 4 bases, there was a span of 21 bases. Selected positively for CCR7 and CD45RO-negative, naive CD8 cells excluded terminally differentiated effector memory CD45RA+ cells. A remark on this clone: What it binds is unknown.

Study results and limitations: Sampling was confined to blood; repertoires within tissues likely differ.

The V call is TRBV28, the J call TRBJ2-7; D may be TRBD1 (6 bases). The sequence was obtained from a man aged 18 to 30 in good health. Some clones in this sample may be carry-over from other donors' samples. The specimen was naive CD8+ T cells from PBMCs. The chain's CDR3 is CASSPHTTGTPYEQYF. For the CDR3, the DNA is TGTGCCAGCAGTCCACACACGACCGGGACACCTTACGAGCAGTACTTC.